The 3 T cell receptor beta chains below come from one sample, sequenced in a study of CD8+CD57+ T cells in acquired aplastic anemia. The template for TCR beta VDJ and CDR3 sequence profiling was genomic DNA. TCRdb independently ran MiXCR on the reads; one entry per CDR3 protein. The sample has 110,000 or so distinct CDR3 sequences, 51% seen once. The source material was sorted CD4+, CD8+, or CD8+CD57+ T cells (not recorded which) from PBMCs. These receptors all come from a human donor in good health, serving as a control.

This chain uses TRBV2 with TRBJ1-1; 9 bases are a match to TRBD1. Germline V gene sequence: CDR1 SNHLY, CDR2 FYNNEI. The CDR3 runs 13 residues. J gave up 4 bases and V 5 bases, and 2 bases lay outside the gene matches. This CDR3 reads CASSPTGGTEAFF. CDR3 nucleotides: TGTGCCAGCAGTCCGACAGGGGGCACTGAAGCTTTCTTT.

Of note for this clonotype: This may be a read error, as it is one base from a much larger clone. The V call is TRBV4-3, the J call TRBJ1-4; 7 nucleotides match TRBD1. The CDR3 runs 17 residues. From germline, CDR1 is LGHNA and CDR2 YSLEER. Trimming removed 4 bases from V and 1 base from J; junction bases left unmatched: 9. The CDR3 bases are TGCGCCAGCAGCCCAGACTGGACAGGCCAAACTAATGAAAAACTGTTTTTT. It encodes CASSPDWTGQTNEKLFF.

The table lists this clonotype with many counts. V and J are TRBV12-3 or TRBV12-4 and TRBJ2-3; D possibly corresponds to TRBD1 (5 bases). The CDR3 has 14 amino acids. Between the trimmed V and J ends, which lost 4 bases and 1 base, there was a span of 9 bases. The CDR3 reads CASSYGAGTDTQYF. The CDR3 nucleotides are TGTGCCAGCAGTTATGGGGCGGGCACAGATACGCAGTATTTT.